This T cell receptor (beta chain) comes out of a study of blood T cell repertoires in COVID-19. Among Cohort 3 donors, those recovered had two negative PCRs, clearance, or symptom resolution. This clone was seen a handful of times. Generated by immunoSEQ multiplex PCR, the TCRdb table keeps only in-frame clones and is missing some. The sample carries a few hundred thousand clones, approximately 83% recorded once. V lost 6 bases and J lost 8; bases outside the gene matches: 12. The CDR3 contains 14 residues. The germline V gene encodes CDR1 MDHEN and CDR2 SYDVKM. The sample taken for sequencing was PBMCs or T cells enriched from blood (not recorded which). This sequence originates from a man aged 50 to 59 who had recovered from COVID-19. This chain links TRBV28 with TRBJ1-2; 7 bases fit TRBD1. CDR3 DNA: TGTGCCAGCAGCTACCCCAGGGGGTATTACGGCTACACCTTC. Amino acids: CASSYPRGYYGYTF.